This TCR beta chain was documented in a study of blood T cells in healthy people across ages. Study-wide findings and caveats: Age brought a roughly linear fall in TCR beta diversity measured per million T cells.

A second PCR, run for about 6 to 12 cycles, used a sample-barcoded 5' primer plus a J-beta primer mix. TCRdb re-called the 5' RACE reads with MiXCR, one entry per CDR3 protein. The sample yields 1.6 million or so distinct CDR3 sequences, roughly a third seen once. This clonotype was picked up one time. Antigen specificity is unknown. V lost 6 bases and J 3 bases, leaving 17 bases between the germline ends. The germline gives CDR1 PRHDT, CDR2 FYEKMQ (reference sequence). CDR3 size: 15 residues. This TCR was sampled from a woman in her thirties in good health. The specimen was blood. The chain uses TRBV13 and TRBJ1-2, with a tentative D call TRBD1 (6 bases). CDR3 DNA sequence: TGTGCCAGCAGGTTATCAGGGGTCTCGGACTATGGCTACACCTTC. Translating gives CASRLSGVSDYGYTF.